This T cell receptor (beta chain) was found in a study of cytomegalovirus exposure and HLA in healthy donors. Whole-study context: Tens of millions of unique TCRs, all from HLA-typed donors, were included in an early release of the data.

This CDR3 region has 15 residues. V was pared by 2 bases and J by 2 bases, with 7 bases between. The V gene's germline CDR1 is SNHLY and CDR2 FYNNEI. The PCR was carried out with 60 Vbeta primers and 13 Jbeta primers. In the original analysis: Later, tens of millions of unique TCR beta chains were counted in an analysis, and 10 million to 12 million of them were shared. Sequencing used immunoSEQ multiplex PCR; TCRdb keeps in-frame clones, though not all of them. V, J and clone size are those of that table, while D and trimming were read from the DNA. The table shows approximately 160,000 clones, with more than 65% occurring only once.

The chain is built from TRBV2 and TRBJ2-6; D remains ambiguous. Sequences were obtained from PBMCs. The TCR was taken from a woman aged 35 to 49 in good health and CMV-seropositive. The CDR3 protein is CASSENFPGANVLTF. In DNA, the CDR3 is TGTGCCAGCAGTGAAAACTTCCCTGGGGCCAACGTCCTGACTTTC.